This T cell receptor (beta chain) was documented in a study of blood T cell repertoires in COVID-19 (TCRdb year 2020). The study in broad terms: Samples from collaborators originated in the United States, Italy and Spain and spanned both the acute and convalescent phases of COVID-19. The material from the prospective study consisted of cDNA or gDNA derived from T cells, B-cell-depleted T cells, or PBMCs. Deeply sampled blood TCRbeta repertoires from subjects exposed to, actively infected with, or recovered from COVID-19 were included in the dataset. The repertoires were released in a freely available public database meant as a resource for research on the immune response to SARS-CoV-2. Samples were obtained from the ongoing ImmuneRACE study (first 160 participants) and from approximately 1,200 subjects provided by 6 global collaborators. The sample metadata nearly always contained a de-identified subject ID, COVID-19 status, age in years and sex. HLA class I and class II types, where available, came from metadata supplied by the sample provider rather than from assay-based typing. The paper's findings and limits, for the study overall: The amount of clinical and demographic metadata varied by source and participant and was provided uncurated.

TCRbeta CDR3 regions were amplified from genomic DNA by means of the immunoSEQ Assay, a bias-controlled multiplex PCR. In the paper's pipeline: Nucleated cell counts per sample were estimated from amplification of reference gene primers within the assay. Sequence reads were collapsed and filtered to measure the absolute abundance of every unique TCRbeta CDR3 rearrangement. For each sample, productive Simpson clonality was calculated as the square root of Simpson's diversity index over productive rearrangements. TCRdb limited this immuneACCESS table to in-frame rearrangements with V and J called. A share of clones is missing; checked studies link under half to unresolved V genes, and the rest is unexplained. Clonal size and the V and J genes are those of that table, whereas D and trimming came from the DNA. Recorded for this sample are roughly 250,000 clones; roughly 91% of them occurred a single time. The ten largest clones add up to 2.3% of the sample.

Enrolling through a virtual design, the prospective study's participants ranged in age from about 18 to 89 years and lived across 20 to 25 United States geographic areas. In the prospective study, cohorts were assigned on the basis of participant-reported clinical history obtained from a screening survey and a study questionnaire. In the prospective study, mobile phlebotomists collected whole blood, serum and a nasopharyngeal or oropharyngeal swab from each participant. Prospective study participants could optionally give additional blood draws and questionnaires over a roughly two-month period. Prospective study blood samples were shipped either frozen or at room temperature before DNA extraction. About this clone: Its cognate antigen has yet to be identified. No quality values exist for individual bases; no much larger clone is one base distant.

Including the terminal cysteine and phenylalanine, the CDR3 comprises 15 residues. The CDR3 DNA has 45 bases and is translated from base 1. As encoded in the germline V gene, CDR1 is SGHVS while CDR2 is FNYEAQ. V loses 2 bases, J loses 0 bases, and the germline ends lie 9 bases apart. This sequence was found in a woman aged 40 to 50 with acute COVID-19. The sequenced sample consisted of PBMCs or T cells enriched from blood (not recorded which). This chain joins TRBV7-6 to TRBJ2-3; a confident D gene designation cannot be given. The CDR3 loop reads CASSLRQVSTDTQYF. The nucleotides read TGTGCCAGCAGCTTAAGGCAGGTCAGCACAGATACGCAGTATTTT.